Listed here are 26 T cell receptor beta chains from one sample, sequenced in a study of immune cell composition in non-small cell lung cancer. Sequencing was performed with immunoSEQ multiplex PCR; in TCRdb, only in-frame clones are kept and a portion is missing. The sample consists of about 6,100 clones, over 55% of them appearing once. Normal lung was taken at the farthest possible site, at least 3 cm from tumour. The sequenced sample was non-adjacent lung tissue. The receptors come from a human donor with non-small cell lung cancer.

This chain connects TRBV7-3 to TRBJ2-7, with 9 bases fitting TRBD1. Losses at the gene ends were 5 bases for V and 4 bases for J; bases not matched to a gene: 9. CDR1 is SGHTA, CDR2 FQGTGA, per germline. There are 15 residues in the CDR3. CDR3 sequence reads: CASSEGQGLRYEQYF. The CDR3 region has the DNA TGTGCCAGCAGCGAGGGACAGGGTCTGAGGTACGAGCAGTACTTC.

The chain is built from TRBV5-3 and TRBJ2-3, with TRBD1 matching over 10 bases. TRBV5-3 is designated an ORF whose function remains uncertain. V gave up 0 bases and J gave up 2 bases; unmatched junction bases: 3. CDR3 length: 16 residues. CDR3 nucleotide sequence: TGTGCCAGAAGCTTGGCGGGACAGGGGATCACAGATACGCAGTATTTT. Its translation: CARSLAGQGITDTQYF.

This chain links TRBV7-3 with TRBJ2-3; tentatively, D is TRBD1 (6 bases). Trimming pared 2 bases from V and 6 bases from J, leaving 9 bases between. This CDR3 spans 13 amino acids. CDR1 SGHTA and CDR2 FQGTGA come from the germline V gene. As DNA, the CDR3 is TGTGCCAGCAGCTTAGGGCAGGGGGATACGCAGTATTTT. It is translated as CASSLGQGDTQYF.

Here the CDR3 DNA reads TGTGCCAGCAGCTTAGGTTCAGGGGGCGCGCGGAACGGCTACACCTTC. As protein: CASSLGSGGARNGYTF. This chain uses TRBV7-2 with TRBJ1-2; 8 nucleotides align to TRBD1. V was clipped by 1 base and J by 8 bases; unmatched bases: 12. The CDR3 loop spans 16 amino acids. The germline V gene has CDR1 SGHTA and CDR2 FQGNSA.

The chain couples TRBV6-1 to TRBJ2-6; 8 bases fit TRBD1. The CDR3 length is 18 residues. Germline V gene sequence: CDR1 MNHNS, CDR2 SASEGT. The ends lost 2 bases at V and 2 bases at J; junction bases unmatched: 8. This CDR3 is CASSESRQGKAGANVLTF. The CDR3 DNA follows: TGTGCCAGCAGTGAAAGTAGACAGGGGAAGGCTGGGGCCAACGTCCTGACTTTC.

As DNA, the CDR3 is TGTGCCAGCAGCCAACTTCTAGCGGGGGACTACACCGGGGAGCTGTTTTTT. The encoded protein is CASSQLLAGDYTGELFF. V and J are TRBV7-9 and TRBJ2-2; 10 nucleotides align to TRBD2. Germline values: CDR1 SEHNR, CDR2 FQNEAQ (reference sequence). With V trimmed by 5 bases and J by 3 bases, 9 bases remained unmatched. The CDR3 has 17 amino acids.

This sequence joins TRBV28 and TRBJ2-5; TRBD2 might be the D (6 bases). The CDR3 runs to 13 residues. From germline, CDR1 is MDHEN and CDR2 SYDVKM. V lost 2 bases and J lost 5, with 9 bases in between. CDR3 nucleotide sequence: TGTGCCAGCAGTTTAGCGGGGACCGAGACCCAGTACTTC. Translation gives CASSLAGTETQYF.

The chain links TRBV6-1 to TRBJ1-4; 9 bases fit TRBD1. CDR3 length: 15 residues. The germline V gene has CDR1 MNHNS and CDR2 SASEGT. V shed 3 bases and J 8 bases; nucleotides not matched to a gene: 7. The CDR3 protein is CASSEPGTGTEKLFF. The DNA for the CDR3 is TGTGCCAGCAGTGAGCCCGGGACAGGGACCGAAAAACTGTTTTTT.

This clone has just a few counts. The CDR3 is CASSQARVRGDTQYF. In DNA, the CDR3 is TGCGCCAGCAGCCAAGCGAGGGTGAGGGGGGATACGCAGTATTTT. The chain combines TRBV4-3 with TRBJ2-3; TRBD1 is a possible D gene (6 bases). CDR3 length: 15 amino acids. Trimming pared 1 base from V and 6 bases from J, leaving 14 bases between. Germline CDR1 reads LGHNA; CDR2 reads YSLEER.

The genes are TRBV5-1 and TRBJ1-2; 8 bases map to TRBD1. The CDR3 is 14 residues long. From germline, CDR1 is SGHRS and CDR2 YFSETQ. V shed 0 bases, J shed 6 bases, and the junction held 4 bases outside the gene matches. CDR3 residues: CASSLEQGVDGYTF. CDR3 nucleotide sequence: TGCGCCAGCAGCTTGGAACAGGGGGTTGATGGCTACACCTTC.

The DNA of the CDR3 is TGTGCCAGCAGTGGGATAGGGACAGGGACCAATGAGCAGTTCTTC. Its translation: CASSGIGTGTNEQFF. The chain combines TRBV2 with TRBJ2-1; 9 bases are shared with TRBD1. The trim removed 4 bases at V and 6 bases at J, leaving 7 bases unmatched. Germline V gene sequence: CDR1 SNHLY, CDR2 FYNNEI. This CDR3 is built from 15 residues.

The chain links TRBV30 to TRBJ2-7, with TRBD2 identical over 8 bases. The CDR3 consists of 14 residues. Germline V CDR1 and CDR2: GTSNPN, SVGIG (reference sequence). The trim removed 3 bases at V and 4 bases at J, leaving 8 bases unmatched. CDR3 residues: CAWSPRGGTYEQYF. The DNA of the CDR3 is TGTGCCTGGAGCCCTCGGGGGGGCACATACGAGCAGTACTTC.

This chain connects TRBV7-2 to TRBJ2-5; D is possibly TRBD2 (7 bases). Germline assignment: CDR1 SGHTA and CDR2 FQGNSA. Trimming cost V 3 bases and J 5 bases, with 13 bases left between them. The CDR3 is 14 amino acids. CDR3: CASSFVGGAETQYF. In DNA, the CDR3 is TGTGCCAGCAGCTTCGTTGGGGGGGCGGAGACCCAGTACTTC.

The chain uses TRBV27 and TRBJ2-1, with D tentatively TRBD2 (6 bases). The ends were cut back, 6 bases at V and 7 bases at J, with 22 bases in the middle. In germline, CDR1 is MNHEY, CDR2 SMNVEV (reference sequence). The CDR3 covers 16 residues. The chain's CDR3 is CASRRPGLRNGNEQFF. DNA for the CDR3: TGTGCCAGCAGGAGACCGGGACTCAGAAACGGTAATGAGCAGTTCTTC.

A remark on this clone: One end of the junction varies from germline; a read error may be responsible. This chain connects TRBV7-9 to TRBJ1-2, with D unclear. Germline CDR1 reads SEHNR; CDR2 reads FQNEAQ (reference sequence). The CDR3 is made up of 15 amino acids. The CDR3 is CASTLPPGSPYGYTF. CDR3 nucleotide sequence: TGTGCCAGCACCTTACCCCCGGGGAGCCCCTATGGCTACACCTTC.

The chain employs TRBV5-6 and TRBJ1-2; the match to TRBD1 covers 8 bases. V shed 4 bases, J shed 7 bases, and the junction held 6 bases outside the gene matches. The CDR3 contains 13 residues. Germline V gene lookup returns CDR1 SGHDT and CDR2 YYEEEE. The CDR3 spells CASSVGTGGGYTF. DNA of the CDR3: TGTGCCAGCAGCGTCGGGACAGGCGGTGGCTACACCTTC.

The rearrangement joins TRBV18 to TRBJ1-1; 8 nucleotides match TRBD1. Germline V gives CDR1 KGHSH, CDR2 LQKENI. V was pared by 4 bases and J by 11 bases, with 12 bases of the junction left unmatched. CDR3 size: 14 residues. The CDR3 DNA is TGTGCCAGCTCACTCGCGGAAGGACAGGGTATGGCTTTCTTT. Translation: CASSLAEGQGMAFF. The variable domain in full, completed from reference TRBV18 and TRBJ1-1, reads NAGVMQNPRHLVRRRGQEARLRCSPMKGHSHVYWYRQLPEEGLKFMVYLQKENIIDESGMPKERFSAEFPKEGPSILRIQQVVRGDSAAYFCASSLAEGQGMAFFGQGTRLTVV.

By its share, this clone is medium-sized. The rearrangement joins TRBV27 to TRBJ2-7, with D maybe TRBD1 (6 bases). Germline V gene data show CDR1 as MNHEY and CDR2 as SMNVEV (reference sequence). The V gene lost 3 bases and the J gene lost 2 bases, with 23 bases spanning the gap. The CDR3 totals 18 residues. The CDR3 reads CASSFYPGRGGQPYEQYF. The CDR3 nucleotides read TGTGCCAGCAGTTTTTATCCCGGCAGGGGCGGCCAACCCTACGAGCAGTACTTC.

This chain uses TRBV4-3 with TRBJ2-3, with D tentatively TRBD2 (7 bases). V was shortened by 2 bases and J by 3 bases, with 12 bases between the two germline ends. The CDR3 covers 15 residues. CDR1 is LGHNA and CDR2 is YSLEER in the germline V gene. CDR3 in DNA: TGCGCCAGCAGCCAACGGGGGGCCAGGACAGATACGCAGTATTTT. Its protein product is CASSQRGARTDTQYF.

This sequence joins TRBV7-9 and TRBJ1-3; D may be TRBD1 (5 bases). The CDR3 extends over 14 amino acids. Germline V gene sequence: CDR1 SEHNR, CDR2 FQNEAQ (reference sequence). V shed 5 bases and J shed 1 base, with 9 bases lying between them. The CDR3 sequence: CASSARGSGNTIYF. For the CDR3, the DNA is TGTGCCAGCAGCGCGCGGGGGTCTGGAAACACCATATATTTT.

The rearrangement joins TRBV28 to TRBJ2-1; 8 nucleotides line up with TRBD1. The CDR3 spans 14 residues. The trim removed 5 bases at V and 8 bases at J, leaving 8 bases unmatched. Germline loops: CDR1 MDHEN, CDR2 SYDVKM. CDR3 DNA: TGTGCCAGCAGTCGACAGGGGAGGATAGATGAGCAGTTCTTC. Translated: CASSRQGRIDEQFF.

The CDR3 region is CASSLGGEAFF. As DNA, the CDR3 is TGTGCCAGCAGCTTAGGCGGTGAAGCTTTCTTT. This chain connects TRBV7-9 to TRBJ1-1; no clear D gene. This CDR3 is built from 11 residues. The V gene lost 1 base and the J gene lost 7 bases, with 4 bases spanning the gap. CDR1 is SEHNR and CDR2 is FQNEAQ in the germline V gene (reference sequence).

The chain carries TRBV28 and TRBJ2-7; 8 nucleotides line up with TRBD2. This CDR3 has 14 residues. Germline loops: CDR1 MDHEN, CDR2 SYDVKM. Trimming removed 2 bases from V and 3 bases from J; junction bases left unmatched: 3. CDR3: CASSLGTRDYEQYF. DNA for the CDR3: TGTGCCAGCAGTTTAGGGACTAGAGACTACGAGCAGTACTTC.

This clone has a single count. The CDR3 DNA is TGTGCCAGCAGTTACTCAGGGACAGGGACCTACGAGCAGTACTTC. Its translation is CASSYSGTGTYEQYF. The chain recombines TRBV6-5 with TRBJ2-7; 9 bases match TRBD1. Unmatched junction bases numbered 2, after V lost 0 bases and J lost 2 bases. This CDR3 is 15 amino acids long. Germline CDR1 and CDR2: MNHEY and SVGAGI.

This clone was seen more than once but under ten times. This chain links TRBV6-1 with TRBJ2-3; a possible D gene is TRBD2 (7 bases). CDR1 is MNHNS, CDR2 SASEGT, per germline. The V end lost 3 bases, the J end lost 4 bases, and 17 bases lay between the germline ends. This CDR3 is built from 16 residues. In DNA form, the CDR3 reads TGTGCCAGCAGTGAGGTCCCGGGGGGCCCTTCAGATACGCAGTATTTT. It specifies CASSEVPGGPSDTQYF.

The J gene is TRBJ2-7, the V gene TRBV6-1; 7 bases match TRBD1. The CDR3 is 15 amino acids. V lost 1 base, J lost 5 bases, and 8 bases stayed unmatched. Germline CDR1 and CDR2: MNHNS and SASEGT. CDR3 nucleotides: TGTGCCAGCAGTGAAGAGGGGGCCAGCGCGCACGAGCAGTACTTC. Protein sequence: CASSEEGASAHEQYF.